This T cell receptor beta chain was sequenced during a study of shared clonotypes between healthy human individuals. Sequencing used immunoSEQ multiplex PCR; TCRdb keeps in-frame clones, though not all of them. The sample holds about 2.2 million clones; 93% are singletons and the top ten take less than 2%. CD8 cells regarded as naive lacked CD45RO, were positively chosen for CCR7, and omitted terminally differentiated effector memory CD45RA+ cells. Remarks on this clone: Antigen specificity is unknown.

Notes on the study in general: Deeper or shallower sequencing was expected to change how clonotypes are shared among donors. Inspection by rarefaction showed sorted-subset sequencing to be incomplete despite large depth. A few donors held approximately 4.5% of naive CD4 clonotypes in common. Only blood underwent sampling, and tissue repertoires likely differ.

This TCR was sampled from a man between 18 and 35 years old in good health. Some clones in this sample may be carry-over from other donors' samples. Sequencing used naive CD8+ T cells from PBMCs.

The CDR3 region has the DNA TGTGCCAGCATGCAAACCCCAGGGGGCCCCTACTATGGCTACACCTTC. Its protein is CASMQTPGGPYYGYTF. This chain links TRBV27 with TRBJ1-2; TRBD1 aligns across 8 bases. This CDR3 region has 16 residues. J was trimmed by 3 bases and V by 7 bases; bases with no gene match: 13. CDR1 is MNHEY, CDR2 SMNVEV, per germline (reference sequence).